These T cell receptor beta chains were read from a single sample in a study of cytomegalovirus exposure and HLA in healthy donors. Sequencing was performed with immunoSEQ multiplex PCR; in TCRdb, only in-frame clones are kept and a portion is missing. The data contain around 160,000 clones, approximately 72% of them seen just once; the ten biggest clones take up 1.1% to 1.5%. Sequencing was done on a sample of PBMCs. All receptors come from a man in his forties or fifties in good health and CMV-seronegative. The CDR3 runs from the conserved cysteine through the conserved F or W. The order of the fields is V gene, J gene, clone size, D gene, CDR3 DNA, CDR3 protein. A D gene is named only where the DNA matches it firmly. Expanded clones are given a class, and other clones once, few, many or no size at all.

v_call: TRBV25-1
j_call: TRBJ1-2
clone_size: -
d_call: -
cdr3_nt: TGTGCCAGCAGTGACCCGGACACCTATGGCTACACCTTC
cdr3_aa: CASSDPDTYGYTF

v_call: TRBV2
j_call: TRBJ2-1
clone_size: -
d_call: TRBD2
cdr3_nt: TGTGCCAGCGTTCCAGCGGGGGCCCTCAATGAGCAGTTCTTC
cdr3_aa: CASVPAGALNEQFF

v_call: TRBV5-1
j_call: TRBJ1-3
clone_size: -
d_call: -
cdr3_nt: TGCGCCAGCAGCCCAGGAACTGGAAACACCATATATTTT
cdr3_aa: CASSPGTGNTIYF

v_call: TRBV5-8
j_call: TRBJ1-2
clone_size: -
d_call: -
cdr3_nt: TGTGCCAGCAGCAGCTGGGGAGCGAATGGCTACACCTTC
cdr3_aa: CASSSWGANGYTF

v_call: TRBV28
j_call: TRBJ1-1
clone_size: -
d_call: TRBD1
cdr3_nt: TGTGCCAGCAGTTCCGGAGGGACAGGGGTTGAAGCTTTCTTT
cdr3_aa: CASSSGGTGVEAFF

v_call: TRBV5-1
j_call: TRBJ1-5
clone_size: -
d_call: TRBD1
cdr3_nt: TGCGCCAGCAGCTTGGGTGGGACAGGGCCCAACCAGCCCCAGCATTTT
cdr3_aa: CASSLGGTGPNQPQHF

v_call: TRBV12-5
j_call: TRBJ1-5
clone_size: -
d_call: -
cdr3_nt: TGTGCTAGTCTCAGGGGAGTGGGCAATCAGCCCCAGCATTTT
cdr3_aa: CASLRGVGNQPQHF

v_call: TRBV7-8
j_call: TRBJ1-4
clone_size: once
d_call: -
cdr3_nt: TGTGCCAGCAGCTTAGGGGTACAGAGGGGGATTAATGAAAAACTGTTTTTT
cdr3_aa: CASSLGVQRGINEKLFF

v_call: TRBV7-2
j_call: TRBJ2-5
clone_size: -
d_call: TRBD2
cdr3_nt: TGTGCCAGCAGCTTACAGCGGGGGGGCCAGGAGACCCAGTACTTC
cdr3_aa: CASSLQRGGQETQYF

v_call: TRBV25-1
j_call: TRBJ2-7
clone_size: -
d_call: TRBD1
cdr3_nt: TGTGCCAGCAGTGGCCCCCTCGGGACAGGAGACTCCTACGAGCAGTACTTC
cdr3_aa: CASSGPLGTGDSYEQYF

v_call: TRBV25-1
j_call: TRBJ2-3
clone_size: -
d_call: TRBD1
cdr3_nt: TGTGCCAGCGAAGAGGGACAGGGGAGCACAGATACGCAGTATTTT
cdr3_aa: CASEEGQGSTDTQYF